The clone carrying this T cell receptor (beta chain) was seen many times. The sample belongs to a study of tumor and adjacent non-tumor tissue in lung cancer. Study overall: The patients, 10 or so men and 5 women, were roughly 31 to 85 with stage I to III disease.

Three rounds of nested PCR, following a modified ARM-PCR protocol, produced the TCRbeta library. TCRdb called the multiplex PCR reads again in MiXCR, with one record for every CDR3 protein. The data contain 85,000 or so distinct CDR3 sequences, 75% to 85% of them singletons. No cell sorting was done before RNA was extracted from the tissue. This non-tumor lung sample came from over 3 cm beyond the tumor edge. V lost 5 bases, J lost 11 bases, and 4 bases stayed unmatched. Germline V lookup: CDR1 SEHNR, CDR2 FQNEAQ (reference sequence). This CDR3 has 12 amino acids. This clonotype was obtained from a woman aged 45-65 years with non-small cell lung cancer. Sequenced material: distant non-tumor lung tissue. The rearrangement uses TRBV7-9 and TRBJ2-1, with 9 nucleotides matching TRBD2. The CDR3 is CASSPGLAKQFF. CDR3 in DNA: TGTGCCAGCAGCCCCGGACTAGCGAAGCAGTTCTTC.